The clone carrying this T cell receptor (beta chain) appeared once. The data were obtained in a study of blood T cell repertoires in COVID-19. Study summary: PBMCs, B-cell-depleted T cells, or T cells provided the cDNA or gDNA that made up the material.

The table came from immunoSEQ multiplex PCR; TCRdb's copy has only in-frame clones and leaves some out. The sample has approximately 220,000 clones, more than 80% seen once. The receptor was derived from a man aged 25 to 40 who had recovered from COVID-19. The sample was PBMCs or T cells enriched from blood (not recorded which).

The CDR3 here is CASSEFWAGETQYF. The CDR3 nucleotides read TGTGCCAGCAGTGAATTCTGGGCGGGCGAGACCCAGTACTTC. The chain employs TRBV6-1 and TRBJ2-5, with D perhaps matching TRBD2 (5 bases). The CDR3 totals 14 residues. Germline V CDR1 and CDR2: MNHNS, SASEGT. V was shortened by 2 bases and J by 5 bases, with 12 bases between the two germline ends.